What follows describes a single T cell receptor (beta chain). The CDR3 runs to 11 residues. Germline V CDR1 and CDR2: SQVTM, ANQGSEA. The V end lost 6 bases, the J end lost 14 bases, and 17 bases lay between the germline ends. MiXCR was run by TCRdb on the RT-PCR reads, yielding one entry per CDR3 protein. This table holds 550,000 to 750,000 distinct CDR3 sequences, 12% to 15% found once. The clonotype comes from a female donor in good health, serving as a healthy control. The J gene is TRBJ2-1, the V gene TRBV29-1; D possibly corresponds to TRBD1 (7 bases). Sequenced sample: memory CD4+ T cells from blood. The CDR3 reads CSVEGRGEEFF. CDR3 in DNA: TGCAGCGTGGAGGGCAGGGGGGAGGAGTTCTTC.